One T cell receptor beta chain is described in this entry. Its antigen is as yet unknown. The assay was run at survey level. Measured with immunoSEQ multiplex PCR; TCRdb has only the in-frame clones, and not every one. There are more than 85,000 clones in the sample; around 72% occur only once, and 1.5% to 2% lies in the top ten. Losses at the gene ends were 5 bases for V and 1 base for J; bases not matched to a gene: 10. Germline CDR1 SGHTA, CDR2 FQGNSA. The CDR3 runs to 16 residues. This sample was included in a study of fetal regulatory T cell absence and autoimmunity. Study-level results: Compared with cord blood, pancreas showed oligoclonal TCR enrichment, some clones over 80-fold. In IPEX, the enrichment was taken to support antigen-driven autoimmunity before birth. Cord blood and pancreas showed broadly similar TRB gene family usage.

This chain joins TRBV7-2 and TRBJ1-1, with 7 bases lining up with TRBD1. The receptor was isolated from a male donor with IPEX syndrome. The sample taken for sequencing was pancreas tissue. The CDR3 bases are TGTGCCAGCAGCCTTTTGACAGGGAGTGGGAACACTGAAGCTTTCTTT. Translation gives CASSLLTGSGNTEAFF.